The 25 T cell receptor beta chains listed next were all sequenced from one sample in a study of blood T cell repertoires in COVID-19. TCRdb keeps only in-frame clones here, not all; method: immunoSEQ multiplex PCR. The table records some 250,000 clones, 80% to 90% of them present only once. Sequenced sample: PBMCs or T cells enriched from blood (not recorded which). The receptors originated from a woman between 45 and 60 years old who had recovered from COVID-19.

In this sample, this clone turned up once. The CDR3 nucleotides are TGTGCCAGCAGCAATCAGGGGGCACGAACTGAAGCTTTCTTT. It yields the protein CASSNQGARTEAFF. V and J are TRBV3-1 (or the pseudogene TRBV3-2) and TRBJ1-1; 8 nucleotides agree with TRBD1. Trimming at V came to 5 bases and at J to 5 bases, leaving 7 bases not matched to a gene. The CDR3 runs 14 residues. Germline loops: CDR1 LGHDT, CDR2 YNNKEL (reference sequence).

V and J are TRBV11-2 and TRBJ2-7; D may be TRBD1 (6 bases). In germline, CDR1 is SGHAT, CDR2 FQNNGV. CDR3 length equals 13 residues. The germline V and J ends were trimmed by 1 base and 3 bases, with 7 bases remaining between them. CDR3: CASSLGTDYEQYF. The CDR3 bases are TGTGCCAGCAGCTTAGGGACAGACTACGAGCAGTACTTC. Variable domain in full (rest from reference TRBV11-2 and TRBJ2-7): EAGVAQSPRYKIIEKRQSVAFWCNPISGHATLYWYQQILGQGPKLLIQFQNNGVVDDSQLPKDRFSAERLKGVDSTLKIQPAKLEDSAVYLCASSLGTDYEQYFGPGTRLTVT.

This chain uses TRBV27 with TRBJ1-1; D perhaps matches TRBD1 (5 bases). Trimming stripped 3 bases from V and 9 bases from J, with 17 bases between. The CDR3 is 14 residues long. Germline V lookup: CDR1 MNHEY, CDR2 SMNVEV (reference sequence). The CDR3 DNA follows: TGTGCCAGCAGTTTTACGGGGGGTTTGGGGCAAGCTTTCTTT. Translated: CASSFTGGLGQAFF.

The gene calls are TRBV7-9 and TRBJ2-7, with 14 positions matching TRBD2. V trimming: 3 bases; J trimming: 4 bases; junction bases outside the gene matches: 5. Germline V gene sequence: CDR1 SEHNR, CDR2 FQNEAQ (reference sequence). This CDR3 comprises 16 residues. The CDR3: CASSFAGLAGDYEQYF. For the CDR3, the DNA is TGTGCCAGCAGCTTCGCGGGACTAGCGGGGGATTACGAGCAGTACTTC.

The V gene is TRBV5-6, the J gene TRBJ1-1, with D maybe TRBD1 (5 bases). Germline-derived CDR1 and CDR2 are SGHDT and YYEEEE. This CDR3 has 17 amino acids. The V end was cut by 1 base, the J end by 1 base, with 17 bases between. Here the CDR3 reads CASSLRQGPYENTEAFF. The CDR3 DNA reads TGTGCCAGCAGCTTGCGGCAGGGCCCTTACGAGAACACTGAAGCTTTCTTT.

This chain links TRBV29-1 with TRBJ2-1; TRBD1 agrees at 9 bases. The CDR3 runs to 16 residues. Germline V CDR1 and CDR2: SQVTM, ANQGSEA. With 8 bases clipped from V and 7 bases from J, the junction kept 18 bases outside the gene matches. The CDR3: CSHRGPTGRGINEQFF. In DNA form, the CDR3 reads TGCAGCCACAGGGGGCCAACAGGGCGTGGTATTAATGAGCAGTTCTTC.

This clone has only a few counts. The chain is built from TRBV28 and TRBJ1-1, with D possibly being TRBD1 (5 bases). The CDR3 consists of 13 residues. Germline assignment: CDR1 MDHEN and CDR2 SYDVKM. V was pared by 3 bases and J by 8 bases, with 13 bases between. CDR3 sequence reads: CASSFPGQGEAFF. DNA of the CDR3: TGTGCCAGCAGTTTCCCTGGGCAGGGCGAAGCTTTCTTT.

In nucleotides, the CDR3 is TGTGCCAGCTCTTGGGACAGGGAAAGGGAGCAGTACTTC. Protein: CASSWDREREQYF. This chain links TRBV11-2 with TRBJ2-7, with 9 bases fitting TRBD1. The CDR3 is made up of 13 amino acids. The germline V gene has CDR1 SGHAT and CDR2 FQNNGV. The trim removed 8 bases at V and 7 bases at J, leaving 9 bases unmatched.

This clone came up once. The chain combines TRBV27 with TRBJ2-2, with D maybe TRBD1 (6 bases). V was cut by 2 bases and J by 1 base, with 11 bases left in between. The CDR3 is 16 residues long. Germline loops: CDR1 MNHEY, CDR2 SMNVEV (reference sequence). The CDR3 spells CASSLGTTRNTGELFF. As DNA, the CDR3 is TGTGCCAGCAGTTTAGGGACAACTAGGAACACCGGGGAGCTGTTTTTT.

The chain has TRBV6-5 and TRBJ2-2, with D perhaps matching TRBD2 (5 bases). Germline lookup yields CDR1 MNHEY and CDR2 SVGAGI. With 6 bases removed from V and 4 bases from J, the gap between germline ends came to 12 bases. This CDR3 is 14 amino acids long. The CDR3 protein is CASRLLAGTGELFF. The CDR3 region has the DNA TGTGCCAGCAGATTACTCGCGGGCACCGGGGAGCTGTTTTTT.

The chain combines TRBV5-4 with TRBJ2-7; 8 bases map to TRBD1. Germline lookup yields CDR1 SGHNT and CDR2 YYREEE (reference sequence). The CDR3 contains 15 residues. The junction had 4 bases not matched to a gene; V was cut back by 1 base and J by 1 base. This CDR3 is CASSLPDRASYEQYF. For the CDR3, the DNA is TGTGCCAGCAGCTTGCCGGACAGGGCATCCTACGAGCAGTACTTC.

The chain combines TRBV6-1 with TRBJ1-2; 7 positions match TRBD1. CDR3 length: 18 residues. Germline CDR1 is MNHNS and CDR2 is SASEGT. V was clipped by 1 base and J by 1 base; unmatched bases: 12. Here the CDR3 DNA reads TGTGCCAGCAGTGAAGGTCGCAGGGGGAGCCGAAATAACTATGGCTACACCTTC. As protein: CASSEGRRGSRNNYGYTF.

This clone was recorded a few times. The chain is built from TRBV13 and TRBJ2-1, with TRBD2 identical over 10 bases. CDR3 length equals 17 residues. The trim removed 5 bases at V and 5 bases at J, leaving 12 bases unmatched. Germline assignment: CDR1 PRHDT and CDR2 FYEKMQ (reference sequence). The CDR3 region has the DNA TGTGCCAGCAGCCTACTCCTGGATCTAGCGGGAGACAATGAGCAGTTCTTC. This sequence encodes CASSLLLDLAGDNEQFF.

This clone was detected once. The chain has TRBV19 and TRBJ1-2, with D possibly TRBD1 on 5 matching bases. In germline, CDR1 is LNHDA, CDR2 SQIVND (reference sequence). The CDR3 totals 12 residues. Deletions cut 6 bases from V and 7 bases from J, with 12 bases between. CDR3 sequence reads: CASRISTAGYTF. The CDR3 region has the DNA TGTGCCAGTAGGATTTCGACAGCTGGCTACACCTTC.

The genes are TRBV19 and TRBJ1-1; D is perhaps TRBD1 (6 bases). Germline CDR1 reads LNHDA; CDR2 reads SQIVND (reference sequence). V lost 8 bases and J lost 5, with 18 bases in between. The CDR3 contains 14 residues. The CDR3 DNA is TGTGCCAGTGGGACGACAGGTAGAGGAACTGAAGCTTTCTTT. Translating it yields CASGTTGRGTEAFF. Based on the CDR3 plus reference TRBV19 and TRBJ1-1, the full variable domain is DGGITQSPKYLFRKEGQNVTLSCEQNLNHDAMYWYRQDPGQGLRLIYYSQIVNDFQKGDIAEGYSVSREKKESFPLTVTSAQKNPTAFYLCASGTTGRGTEAFFGQGTRLTVV.

This chain connects TRBV4-1 to TRBJ2-1; D unresolved. The CDR3 loop spans 15 amino acids. V was trimmed by 4 bases and J by 0 bases, leaving 10 bases between them. The germline V gene encodes CDR1 MGHRA and CDR2 YSYEKL. For the CDR3, the DNA is TGCGCCAGCAGCCCTAACTACCGCTCCTACAATGAGCAGTTCTTC. It encodes CASSPNYRSYNEQFF.

This clone was recorded once. The rearrangement joins TRBV7-9 to TRBJ1-2, with D possibly TRBD1 on 5 matching bases. Germline V gene sequence: CDR1 SEHNR, CDR2 FQNEAQ (reference sequence). The length of the CDR3 is 13 residues. Between the trimmed V and J ends, which lost 5 bases and 5 bases, there was a span of 12 bases. In DNA form, the CDR3 reads TGTGCCAGCAGCCTGGACATAGAGTATGGCTACACCTTC. Protein product: CASSLDIEYGYTF.

The sample holds one count of this clone. This chain links TRBV24-1 with TRBJ1-5; 10 positions match TRBD1. The CDR3 totals 16 residues. V lost 4 bases and J lost 5; bases outside the gene matches: 7. Per the germline V gene, CDR1 is KGHDR and CDR2 is SFDVKD. This CDR3 reads CATSDRRDRGHQPQHF. Written as DNA, the CDR3 is TGTGCCACCAGTGACCGCCGGGACAGGGGACATCAGCCCCAGCATTTT.

The rearrangement links TRBV7-9 to TRBJ2-2, with 7 bases fitting TRBD1. In germline, CDR1 is SEHNR, CDR2 FQNEAQ (reference sequence). The CDR3 is 15 residues long. V lost 7 bases to trimming and J lost 0 bases; unmatched junction nucleotides: 5. The CDR3 spells CASTHRGPNTGELFF. CDR3 nucleotides: TGTGCCAGCACACACAGGGGACCGAACACCGGGGAGCTGTTTTTT.

The genes are TRBV11-3 and TRBJ2-5, with D possibly being TRBD2 (5 bases). The CDR3 extends over 16 amino acids. Germline V CDR1 and CDR2: SGHNT, YENEEA. V lost 1 base to trimming and J lost 4 bases, with 16 bases between them. The CDR3 loop is CASSLGPSQASETQYF. The CDR3 nucleotides are TGTGCCAGCAGCTTAGGACCTAGCCAGGCATCAGAGACCCAGTACTTC.

This chain connects TRBV2 to TRBJ2-7; 10 bases fit TRBD2. Per the germline V gene, CDR1 is SNHLY and CDR2 is FYNNEI. The V and J ends lost 5 bases and 6 bases, in that order; junction bases with no gene match: 13. The CDR3 covers 16 residues. CDR3 loop: CASSPSSGRGLSEQYF. For the CDR3, the DNA is TGTGCCAGCAGTCCTTCAAGCGGGAGGGGGCTCTCCGAGCAGTACTTC.

This chain connects TRBV5-1 to TRBJ1-1; no clear D. Trimming removed 2 bases from V and 3 bases from J, with 11 bases in between. Per germline, CDR1 SGHRS and CDR2 YFSETQ. The CDR3 extends over 14 amino acids. This CDR3 reads CASSLRSSDTEAFF. The CDR3 DNA sequence: TGCGCCAGCAGCTTACGGTCATCGGACACTGAAGCTTTCTTT. Full variable domain (remainder filled in from reference TRBV5-1 and TRBJ1-1): KAGVTQTPRYLIKTRGQQVTLSCSPISGHRSVSWYQQTPGQGLQFLFEYFSETQRNKGNFPGRFSGRQFSNSRSEMNVSTLELGDSALYLCASSLRSSDTEAFFGQGTRLTVV.

The V call is TRBV6-5, the J call TRBJ2-5; D is unresolved. The CDR3 consists of 16 residues. The V end was cut by 4 bases, the J end by 0 bases, with 15 bases between. Germline V gives CDR1 MNHEY, CDR2 SVGAGI. The CDR3 nucleotides read TGTGCCAGCAGTTCTATTCGATGGGCAGACCAAGAGACCCAGTACTTC. Protein sequence: CASSSIRWADQETQYF.

V is TRBV6-5 and J is TRBJ2-7; the D gene is possibly TRBD2 (6 bases). The V and J ends lost 7 bases and 3 bases respectively, with 16 bases between them. This CDR3 comprises 14 residues. Germline V gives CDR1 MNHEY, CDR2 SVGAGI. Written as DNA, the CDR3 is TGTGCCAGCAAGTGGAATCGTAGCGGCTACGAGCAGTACTTC. It yields the protein CASKWNRSGYEQYF.

The V call is TRBV27, the J call TRBJ1-5; the D gene is possibly TRBD1 (5 bases). From germline, CDR1 is MNHEY and CDR2 SMNVEV (reference sequence). V shed 5 bases and J shed 6 bases, with 17 bases lying between them. The CDR3 totals 15 residues. The CDR3: CASSLTPQGSQPQHF. The CDR3 DNA sequence: TGTGCCAGCAGTCTGACCCCCCAGGGCTCTCAGCCCCAGCATTTT.